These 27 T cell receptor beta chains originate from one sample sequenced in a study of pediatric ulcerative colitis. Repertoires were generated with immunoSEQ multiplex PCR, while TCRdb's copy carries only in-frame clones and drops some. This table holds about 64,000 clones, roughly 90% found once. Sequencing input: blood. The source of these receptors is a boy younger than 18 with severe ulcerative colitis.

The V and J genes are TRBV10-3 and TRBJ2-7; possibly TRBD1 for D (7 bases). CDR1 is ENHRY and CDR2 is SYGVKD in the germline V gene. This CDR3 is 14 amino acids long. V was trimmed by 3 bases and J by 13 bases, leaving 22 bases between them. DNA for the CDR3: TGTGCCATCAGTGACGGCAGGGGGGCGCAATTGGCTTACTTC. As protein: CAISDGRGAQLAYF.

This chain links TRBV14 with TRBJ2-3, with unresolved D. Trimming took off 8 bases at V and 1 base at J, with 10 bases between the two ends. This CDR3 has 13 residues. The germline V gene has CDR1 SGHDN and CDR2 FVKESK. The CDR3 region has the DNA TGTGCCAGCGGACCGTGGGGCACAGATACGCAGTATTTT. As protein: CASGPWGTDTQYF.

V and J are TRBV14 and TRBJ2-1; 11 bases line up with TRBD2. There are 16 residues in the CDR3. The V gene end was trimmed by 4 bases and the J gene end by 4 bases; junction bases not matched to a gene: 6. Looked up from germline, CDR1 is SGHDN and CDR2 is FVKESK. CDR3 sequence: CASSRPGTSGYNEQFF. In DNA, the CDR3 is TGTGCCAGCAGCCGGCCCGGGACTAGCGGATACAATGAGCAGTTCTTC. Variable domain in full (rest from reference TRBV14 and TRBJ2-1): EAGVTQFPSHSVIEKGQTVTLRCDPISGHDNLYWYRRVMGKEIKFLLHFVKESKQDESGMPNNRFLAERTGGTYSTLKVQPAELEDSGVYFCASSRPGTSGYNEQFFGPGTRLTVL.

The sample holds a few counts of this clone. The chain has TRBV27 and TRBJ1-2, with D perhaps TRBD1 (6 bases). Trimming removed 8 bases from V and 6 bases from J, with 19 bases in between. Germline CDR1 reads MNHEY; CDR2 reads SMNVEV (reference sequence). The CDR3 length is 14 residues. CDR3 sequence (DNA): TGTGCCAGCGGAGCATTGGGGGCAGGTGATGGCTACACCTTC. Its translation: CASGALGAGDGYTF.

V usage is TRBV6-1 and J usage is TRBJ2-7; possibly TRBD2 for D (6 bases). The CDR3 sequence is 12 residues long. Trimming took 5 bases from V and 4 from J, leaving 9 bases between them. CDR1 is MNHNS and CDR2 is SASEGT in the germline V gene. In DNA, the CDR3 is TGTGCCAGCAGTCCGGAGGGGTACGAGCAGTACTTC. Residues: CASSPEGYEQYF.

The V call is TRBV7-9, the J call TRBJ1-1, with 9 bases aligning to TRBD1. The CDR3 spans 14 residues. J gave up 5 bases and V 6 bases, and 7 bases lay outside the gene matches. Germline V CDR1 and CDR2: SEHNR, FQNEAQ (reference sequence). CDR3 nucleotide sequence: TGTGCCAGCAGGGCCGGGACAGGGAGTACTGAAGCTTTCTTT. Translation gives CASRAGTGSTEAFF.

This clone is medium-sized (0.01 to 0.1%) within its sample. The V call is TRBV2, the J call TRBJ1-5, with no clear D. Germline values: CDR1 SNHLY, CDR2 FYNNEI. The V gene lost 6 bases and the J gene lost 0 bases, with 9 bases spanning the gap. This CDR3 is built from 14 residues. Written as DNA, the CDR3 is TGTGCCAGCAGACCCGGGCTTAGCAATCAGCCCCAGCATTTT. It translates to CASRPGLSNQPQHF.

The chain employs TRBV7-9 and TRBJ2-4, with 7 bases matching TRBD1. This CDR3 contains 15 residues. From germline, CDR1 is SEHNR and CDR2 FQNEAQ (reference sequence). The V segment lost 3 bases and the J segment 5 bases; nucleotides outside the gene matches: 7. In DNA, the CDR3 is TGTGCCAGCAGCTTCATGAACAGGGGCGAAAACATTCAGTACTTC. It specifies CASSFMNRGENIQYF.

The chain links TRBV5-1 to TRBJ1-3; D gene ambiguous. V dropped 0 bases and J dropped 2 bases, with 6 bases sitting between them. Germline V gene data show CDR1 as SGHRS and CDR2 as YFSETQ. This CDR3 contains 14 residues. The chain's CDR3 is CASSLEGTGNTIYF. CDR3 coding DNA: TGCGCCAGCAGCTTGGAAGGGACTGGAAACACCATATATTTT.

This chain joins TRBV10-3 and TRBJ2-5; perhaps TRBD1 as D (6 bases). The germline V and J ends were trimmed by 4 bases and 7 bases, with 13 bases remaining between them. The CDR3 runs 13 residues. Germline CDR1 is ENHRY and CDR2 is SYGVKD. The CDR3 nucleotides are TGTGCCATCAGTGGAGGGGGAGAAGGGACCCAGTACTTC. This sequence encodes CAISGGGEGTQYF.

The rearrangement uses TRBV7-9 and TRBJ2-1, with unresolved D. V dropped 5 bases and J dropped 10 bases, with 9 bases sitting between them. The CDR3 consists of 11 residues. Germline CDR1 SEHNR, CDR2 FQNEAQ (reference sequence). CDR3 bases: TGTGCCAGCAGCCTCCTCCTCGAGCAGTTCTTC. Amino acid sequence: CASSLLLEQFF.

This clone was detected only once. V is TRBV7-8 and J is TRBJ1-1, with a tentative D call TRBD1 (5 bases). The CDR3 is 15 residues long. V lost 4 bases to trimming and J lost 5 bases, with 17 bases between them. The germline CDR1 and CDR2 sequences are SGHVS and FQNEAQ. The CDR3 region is CASSYLEAGRTEAFF. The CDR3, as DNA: TGTGCCAGCAGCTATCTGGAAGCAGGGAGAACTGAAGCTTTCTTT. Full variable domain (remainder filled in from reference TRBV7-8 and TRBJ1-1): GAGVSQSPRYKVAKRGQDVALRCDPISGHVSLFWYQQALGQGPEFLTYFQNEAQLDKSGLPSDRFFAERPEGSVSTLKIQRTQQEDSAVYLCASSYLEAGRTEAFFGQGTRLTVV.

The CDR3 here is CASSPGSGNTIYF. The DNA of the CDR3 is TGTGCCAGCAGCCCCGGATCTGGAAACACCATATATTTT. V is TRBV13 and J is TRBJ1-3, with unresolved D. Germline V lookup: CDR1 PRHDT, CDR2 FYEKMQ (reference sequence). Between the trimmed V and J ends, which lost 5 bases and 1 base, there was a span of 6 bases. CDR3 length equals 13 residues. The entire variable domain, with the rest obtained from reference TRBV13 and TRBJ1-3, is as follows: AAGVIQSPRHLIKEKRETATLKCYPIPRHDTVYWYQQGPGQDPQFLISFYEKMQSDKGSIPDRFSAQQFSDYHSELNMSSLELGDSALYFCASSPGSGNTIYFGEGSWLTVV.

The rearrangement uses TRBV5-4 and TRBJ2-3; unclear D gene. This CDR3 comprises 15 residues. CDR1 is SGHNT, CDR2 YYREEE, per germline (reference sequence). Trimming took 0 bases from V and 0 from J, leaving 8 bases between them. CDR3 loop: CASSLDPTSTDTQYF. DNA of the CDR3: TGTGCCAGCAGCTTGGATCCGACTAGCACAGATACGCAGTATTTT. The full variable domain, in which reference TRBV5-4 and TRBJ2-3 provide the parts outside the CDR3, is ETGVTQSPTHLIKTRGQQVTLRCSSQSGHNTVSWYQQALGQGPQFIFQYYREEENGRGNFPPRFSGLQFPNYSSELNVNALELDDSALYLCASSLDPTSTDTQYFGPGTRLTVL.

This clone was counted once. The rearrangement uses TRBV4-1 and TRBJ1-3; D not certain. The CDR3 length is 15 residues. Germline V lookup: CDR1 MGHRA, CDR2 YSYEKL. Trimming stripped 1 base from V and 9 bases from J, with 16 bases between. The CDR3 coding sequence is TGCGCCAGCAGCCAAGGAGAGGCCCTTGATGGCACCATATATTTT. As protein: CASSQGEALDGTIYF.

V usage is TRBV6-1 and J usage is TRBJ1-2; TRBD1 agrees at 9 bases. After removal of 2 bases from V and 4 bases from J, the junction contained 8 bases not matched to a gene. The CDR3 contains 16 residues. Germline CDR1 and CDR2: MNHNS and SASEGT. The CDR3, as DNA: TGTGCCAGCAGTGAATCGAGGACAGGGGACTCCTATGGCTACACCTTC. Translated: CASSESRTGDSYGYTF.

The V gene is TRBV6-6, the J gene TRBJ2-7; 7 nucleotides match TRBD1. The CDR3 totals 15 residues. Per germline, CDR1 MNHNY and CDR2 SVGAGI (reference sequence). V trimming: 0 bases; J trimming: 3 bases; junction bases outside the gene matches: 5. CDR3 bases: TGTGCCAGCAGTTACTCGGGGACAGAGCGCTACGAGCAGTACTTC. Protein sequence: CASSYSGTERYEQYF.

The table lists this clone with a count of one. CDR3 DNA: TGTGCTAGTGGCCCGGGACCCAACTCCTACGAGCAGTACTTC. Translating gives CASGPGPNSYEQYF. The rearrangement joins TRBV12-5 to TRBJ2-7, with D perhaps given as TRBD1 or TRBD2 (5 bases each). CDR3 size: 14 residues. Trimming cost V 6 bases and J 0 bases, with 12 bases left between them. CDR1 is LGHNT, CDR2 FRNRAP, per germline.

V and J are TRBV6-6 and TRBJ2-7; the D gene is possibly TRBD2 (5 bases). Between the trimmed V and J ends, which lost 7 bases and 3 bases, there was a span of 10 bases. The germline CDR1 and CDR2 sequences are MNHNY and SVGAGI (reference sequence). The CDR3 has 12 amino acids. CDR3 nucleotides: TGTGCCAGCACCTCCACTAGCTACGAGCAGTACTTC. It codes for CASTSTSYEQYF.

As DNA, the CDR3 is TGTGCCAGCAGTGAATATTCCGGTGAAAAACTGTTTTTT. Translating it yields CASSEYSGEKLFF. This rearrangement joins TRBV25-1 to TRBJ1-4; D not certain. The germline V gene has CDR1 MGHDK and CDR2 SYGVNS. V lost 0 bases and J 7 bases, leaving 6 bases between the germline ends. This CDR3 comprises 13 residues. The full variable domain, completed using reference TRBV25-1 and TRBJ1-4, is EADIYQTPRYLVIGTGKKITLECSQTMGHDKMYWYQQDPGMELHLIHYSYGVNSTEKGDLSSESTVSRIRTEHFPLTLESARPSHTSQYLCASSEYSGEKLFFGSGTQLSVL.

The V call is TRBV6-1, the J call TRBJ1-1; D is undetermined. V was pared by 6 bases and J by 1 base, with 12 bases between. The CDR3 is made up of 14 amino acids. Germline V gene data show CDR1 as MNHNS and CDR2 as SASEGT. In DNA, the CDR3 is TGTGCCAGCAGAGATGGCAGAGGGAACACTGAAGCTTTCTTT. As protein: CASRDGRGNTEAFF.

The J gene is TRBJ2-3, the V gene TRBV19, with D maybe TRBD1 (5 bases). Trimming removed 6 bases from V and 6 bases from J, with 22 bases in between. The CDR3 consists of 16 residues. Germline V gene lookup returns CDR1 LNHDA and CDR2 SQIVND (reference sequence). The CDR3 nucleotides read TGTGCCAGTAGCCCATTCGACAGTTCTCAATGGGATACGCAGTATTTT. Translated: CASSPFDSSQWDTQYF.

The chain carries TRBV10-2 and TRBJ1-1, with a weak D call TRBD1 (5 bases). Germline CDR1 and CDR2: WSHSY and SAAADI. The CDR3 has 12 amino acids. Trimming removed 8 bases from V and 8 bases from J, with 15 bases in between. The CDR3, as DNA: TGCGCCAGCGGGGCCCAAGTTTGGGAAGCTTTCTTT. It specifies CASGAQVWEAFF.

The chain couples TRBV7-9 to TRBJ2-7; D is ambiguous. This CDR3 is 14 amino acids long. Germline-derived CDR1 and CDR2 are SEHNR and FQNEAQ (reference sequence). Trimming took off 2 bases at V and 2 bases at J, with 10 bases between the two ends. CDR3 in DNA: TGTGCCAGCAGCTTATCGGGCAGTGCCTACGAGCAGTACTTC. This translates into CASSLSGSAYEQYF.

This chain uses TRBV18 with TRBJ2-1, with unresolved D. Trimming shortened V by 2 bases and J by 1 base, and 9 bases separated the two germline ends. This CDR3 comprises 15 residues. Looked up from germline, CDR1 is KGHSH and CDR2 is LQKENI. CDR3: CASSPSASSYNEQFF. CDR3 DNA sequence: TGTGCCAGCTCACCAAGTGCGTCATCCTACAATGAGCAGTTCTTC. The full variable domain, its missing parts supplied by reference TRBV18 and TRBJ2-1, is NAGVMQNPRHLVRRRGQEARLRCSPMKGHSHVYWYRQLPEEGLKFMVYLQKENIIDESGMPKERFSAEFPKEGPSILRIQQVVRGDSAAYFCASSPSASSYNEQFFGPGTRLTVL.

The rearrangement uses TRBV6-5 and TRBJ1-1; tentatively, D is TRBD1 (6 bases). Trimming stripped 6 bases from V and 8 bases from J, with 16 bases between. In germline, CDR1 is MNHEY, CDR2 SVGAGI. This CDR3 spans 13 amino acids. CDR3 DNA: TGTGCCAGCAGCCCGGGATCCGACAGGGAAGCTTTCTTT. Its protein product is CASSPGSDREAFF.

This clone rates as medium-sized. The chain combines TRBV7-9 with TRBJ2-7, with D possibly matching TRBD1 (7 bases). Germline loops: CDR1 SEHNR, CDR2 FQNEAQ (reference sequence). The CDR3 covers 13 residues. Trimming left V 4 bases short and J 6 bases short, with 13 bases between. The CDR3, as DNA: TGTGCCAGCAGCTCCAAGGAGGGGGCCGAGCAGTACTTC. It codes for CASSSKEGAEQYF.